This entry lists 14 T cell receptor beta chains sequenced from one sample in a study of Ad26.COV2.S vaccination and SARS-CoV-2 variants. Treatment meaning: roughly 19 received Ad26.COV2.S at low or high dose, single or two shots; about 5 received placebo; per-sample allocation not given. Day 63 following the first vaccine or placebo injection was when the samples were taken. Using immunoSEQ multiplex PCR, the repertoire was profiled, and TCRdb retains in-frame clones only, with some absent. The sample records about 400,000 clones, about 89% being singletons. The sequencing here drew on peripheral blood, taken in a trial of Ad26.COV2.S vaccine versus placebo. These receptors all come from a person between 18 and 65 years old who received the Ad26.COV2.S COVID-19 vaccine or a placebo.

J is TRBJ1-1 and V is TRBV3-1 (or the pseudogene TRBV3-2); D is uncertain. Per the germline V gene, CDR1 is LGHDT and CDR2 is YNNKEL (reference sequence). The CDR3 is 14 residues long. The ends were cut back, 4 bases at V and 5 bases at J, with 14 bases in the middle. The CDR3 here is CASSPRARSTEAFF. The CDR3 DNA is TGTGCCAGCAGCCCCCGGGCCCGTTCGACTGAAGCTTTCTTT.

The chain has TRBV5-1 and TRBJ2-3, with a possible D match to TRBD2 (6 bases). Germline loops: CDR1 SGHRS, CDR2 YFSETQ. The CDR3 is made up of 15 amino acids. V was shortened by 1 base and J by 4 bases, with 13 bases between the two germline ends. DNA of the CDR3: TGCGCCAGCAGCTTGTCACTAGCTGTAGCAGATACGCAGTATTTT. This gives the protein CASSLSLAVADTQYF.

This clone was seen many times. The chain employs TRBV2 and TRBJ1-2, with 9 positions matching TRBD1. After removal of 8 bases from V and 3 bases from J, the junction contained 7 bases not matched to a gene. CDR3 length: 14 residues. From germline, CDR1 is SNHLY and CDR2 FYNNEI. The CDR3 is CASYRDRDHYGYTF. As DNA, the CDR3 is TGTGCCAGCTACCGGGACAGGGACCACTATGGCTACACCTTC.

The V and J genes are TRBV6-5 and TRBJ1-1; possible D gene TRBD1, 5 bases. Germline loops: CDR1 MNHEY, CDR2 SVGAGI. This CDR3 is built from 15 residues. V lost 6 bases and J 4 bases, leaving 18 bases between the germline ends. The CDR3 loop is CASSTNLQGLTEAFF. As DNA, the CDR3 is TGTGCCAGCAGCACGAATCTCCAGGGACTCACTGAAGCTTTCTTT.

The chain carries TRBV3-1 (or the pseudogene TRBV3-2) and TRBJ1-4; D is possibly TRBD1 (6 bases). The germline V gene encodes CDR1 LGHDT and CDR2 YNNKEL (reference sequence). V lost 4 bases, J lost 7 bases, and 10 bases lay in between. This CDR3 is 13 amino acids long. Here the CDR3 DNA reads TGTGCCAGCAGCCCAGGGGAGGGTGAAAAACTGTTTTTT. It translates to CASSPGEGEKLFF.

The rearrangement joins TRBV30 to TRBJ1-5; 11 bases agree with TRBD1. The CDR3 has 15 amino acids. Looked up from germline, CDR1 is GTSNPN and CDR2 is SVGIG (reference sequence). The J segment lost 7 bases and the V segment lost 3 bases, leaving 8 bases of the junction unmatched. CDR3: CAWSTGQGVGQPQHF. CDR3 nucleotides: TGTGCCTGGAGCACGGGACAGGGGGTCGGACAGCCCCAGCATTTT.

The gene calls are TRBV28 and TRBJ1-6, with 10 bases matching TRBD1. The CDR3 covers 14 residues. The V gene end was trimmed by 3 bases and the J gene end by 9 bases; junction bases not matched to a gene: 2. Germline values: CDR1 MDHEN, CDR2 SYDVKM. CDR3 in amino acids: CASSLRTGGSPLHF. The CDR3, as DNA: TGTGCCAGCAGTTTGCGGACAGGGGGTTCACCCCTCCACTTT.

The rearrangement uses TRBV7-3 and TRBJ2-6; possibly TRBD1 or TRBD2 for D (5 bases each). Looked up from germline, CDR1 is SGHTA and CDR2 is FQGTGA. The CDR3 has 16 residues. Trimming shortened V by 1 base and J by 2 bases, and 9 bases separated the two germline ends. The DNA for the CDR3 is TGTGCCAGCAGCTTAAGTTTGGGGGCTGGGGCCAACGTCCTGACTTTC. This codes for CASSLSLGAGANVLTF.

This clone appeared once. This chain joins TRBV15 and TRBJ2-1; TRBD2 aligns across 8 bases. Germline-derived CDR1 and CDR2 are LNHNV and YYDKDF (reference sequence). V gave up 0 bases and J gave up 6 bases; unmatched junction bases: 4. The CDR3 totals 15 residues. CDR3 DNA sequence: TGTGCCACCAGCAGAGATCTCGGGGGGGGCAATGAGCAGTTCTTC. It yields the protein CATSRDLGGGNEQFF.

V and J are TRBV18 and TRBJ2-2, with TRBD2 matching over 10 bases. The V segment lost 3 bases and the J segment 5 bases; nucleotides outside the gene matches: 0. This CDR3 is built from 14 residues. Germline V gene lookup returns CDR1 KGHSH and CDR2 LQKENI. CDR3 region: CASSPSGRTGELFF. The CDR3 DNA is TGTGCCAGCTCACCTAGCGGGAGGACCGGGGAGCTGTTTTTT.

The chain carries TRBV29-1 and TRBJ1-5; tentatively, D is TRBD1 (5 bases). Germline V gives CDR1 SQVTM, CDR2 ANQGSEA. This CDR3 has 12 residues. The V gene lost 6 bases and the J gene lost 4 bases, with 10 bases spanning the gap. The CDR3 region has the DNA TGCAGCGTAGGGGACGGGAATCAGCCCCAGCATTTT. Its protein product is CSVGDGNQPQHF.

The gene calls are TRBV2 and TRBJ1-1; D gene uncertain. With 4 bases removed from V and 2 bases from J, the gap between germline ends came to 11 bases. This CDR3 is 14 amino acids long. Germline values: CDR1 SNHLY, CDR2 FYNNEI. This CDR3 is CASSVLLGNTEAFF. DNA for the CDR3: TGTGCCAGCAGTGTACTACTTGGTAACACTGAAGCTTTCTTT.

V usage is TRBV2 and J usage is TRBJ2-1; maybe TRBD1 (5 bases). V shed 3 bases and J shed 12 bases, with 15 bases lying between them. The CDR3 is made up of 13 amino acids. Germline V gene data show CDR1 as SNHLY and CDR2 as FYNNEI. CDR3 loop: CASSDSTAGSQFF. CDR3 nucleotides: TGTGCCAGCAGTGACAGTACGGCAGGGTCGCAGTTCTTC.

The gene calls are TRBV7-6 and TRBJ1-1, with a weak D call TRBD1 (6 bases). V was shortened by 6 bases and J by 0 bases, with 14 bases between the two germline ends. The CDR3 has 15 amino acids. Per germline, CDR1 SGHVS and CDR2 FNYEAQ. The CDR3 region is CASSAGGRLNTEAFF. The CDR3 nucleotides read TGTGCCAGCAGTGCGGGGGGGCGCCTGAACACTGAAGCTTTCTTT.